This T cell receptor (beta chain) was captured in a study of cytomegalovirus exposure and HLA in healthy donors (dated by TCRdb to about 2017). As for the study more broadly: According to an earlier analysis of a few hundred of the donors, roughly 180 million T cells yielded 100 million or so unique TCR beta sequences and approximately 280 Gb of sequence data. Across about 380 genotyped donors of the cohort, an average of approximately 240,000 unique TCR beta nucleotide sequences per donor were sequenced, and around 20% of those sequences were non-productive. Genome-wide SNP genotypes for about three fifths of the roughly 670 donors were used in a later genetic analysis, which treated that subset as a discovery cohort. A later analysis re-analyzed previously published TCR beta repertoires from approximately 700 donors and added high-resolution HLA genotyping to study TCR occurrence patterns. Class I and class II HLA loci were covered by the typing at four-digit resolution. High-throughput TCR immunosequencing, statistical association of individual TCRs with disease status, and machine learning were combined to predict cytomegalovirus infection status. A separate validation cohort of roughly 130 different subjects was used in addition to the 666-subject first cohort. Because of strong linkage in the cohort, a few DR-DQ haplotypes were treated as single units for association and clustering. An early release covering 500 to 750 HLA-typed donors comprised about 310 gigabases of sequencing data and 65 million to 100 million unique TCR sequences. The study used immunosequencing to profile the T cell repertoires of approximately 630 subjects and linked those repertoires to cytomegalovirus serostatus. The number of donors typed differed by locus, with about 629-640 for A, B, C, DRB1 and DQB1, around 560 for DQA1, 600 to 610 for DPA1, and some 450 for DPB1. Among the roughly 400 genotyped donors, around 81% belonged to the genetic ancestry cluster associated with self-reported Caucasian donors. Donor age, sex, ethnicity and CMV serostatus were compiled alongside the repertoire data. The study was designed to test whether signatures of past pathogen exposure could be identified by cataloging public T cell receptors. An earlier analysis of 500 to 750 of the donors applied high-throughput TCR beta sequencing to assess whether each TCR beta V gene segment acted as functional or pseudogenic. In the later analysis, no new phenotypic data were used to find candidate immune exposures; instead, reliance was placed on TCR beta sequences and their occurrence across donors. All discovery cohort repertoires had been generated using a single sequencing platform.

The cohort was made up of about 670 healthy bone marrow donors. At the time of sampling, every cohort member was nominally healthy, though immune exposures that went unrecorded were likely present. The donor was CMV seropositive and was included in the group of 250 to 300 seropositive cohort members. A peripheral blood sample was provided by each donor, and peripheral blood mononuclear cells were used for TCR beta sequencing. The Qiagen DNeasy Blood Extraction Kit was used to extract genomic DNA from the blood cell samples. General findings and caveats noted by the study authors: Linkage disequilibrium might explain the correlated functional status among segregating V segments, but an unknown experimental factor could not be excluded. Some IMGT-functional V segments, including TRBV6-2 and TRBV6-3, could not be distinguished by the 87-base-pair reads and were therefore excluded. Only TCR beta chains were sequenced in this cohort, and the absence of alpha or paired-chain data limited detectable features. HLA typing was unavailable for some donors at each locus, so association tests used only the typed subset. A later analysis associated roughly 17,000 TCR beta sequences with specific HLA alleles at a false discovery rate of 0.05. Around 16 rarely observed V segments, including chromosome 9 orphons, were excluded from the earlier analysis of a few hundred of the donors because counts were too low. A later genetic analysis reported fewer N-insertions in productive TCRs among donors in an Asian-associated ancestry cluster than the approximately 670-donor mean. A later analysis found that TCR association rates varied across HLA loci, with DRB1 alleles showing the most associated TCRs and HLA-C alleles the fewest. In a later genetic analysis, a missense DCLRE1C variant was associated with V-gene and J-gene trimming of TCR beta chains, and the association was replicated in an independent cohort. Across donors, most TCR sequences were observed very rarely, whereas some public TCRs were present in many individuals. According to a later analysis, parvovirus B19, influenza, CMV and Epstein-Barr virus appeared linked to several top co-occurrence clusters. Three of the identified cytomegalovirus-associated TCR beta chains were confirmed in vitro to be specific for cytomegalovirus antigens. Roughly uniform sequencing depth across donors was assumed in presence/absence analyses, although this assumption may not hold. For the cohort, immune exposure information was limited to CMV serostatus. Assigning TCR associations to individual alleles was difficult when HLA alleles, especially DR and DQ, strongly co-occurred. Cytomegalovirus status was reported to be diagnosed by the classifier with high specificity and sensitivity in both the original and validation cohorts. According to the authors, the approach could potentially be generalized to other disease states and immunological phenotypes. Broadly in line with IMGT annotations, most TCR beta V segments showed up in productive rearrangements about 87% or about 30% of the time in an earlier analysis of several hundred of the donors. In a later analysis, most CMV-associated TCR beta chains were found to appear HLA-restricted, with HLA associations seemingly driven largely by CMV exposure. A further reported finding was that TCR beta sequences accurately predicted the HLA-A and HLA-B alleles for most subjects in the first cohort. The study listed 164 TCR beta chains as associated with cytomegalovirus. A later analysis found that HLA-associated TCR beta chains were more clonally expanded and had lower generation probabilities than equally common non-associated chains. The sequencing pipeline was judged likely to have produced a cluster of highly shared sequence variants as a technical artifact.

After removal of 4 bases from V and 2 bases from J, the junction retains 10 bases not matched to a gene. The CDR3 runs 17 residues from the cysteine to the phenylalanine. Just CDR3 DNA is preserved here, 51 bases in frame from base 1. CDR1 and CDR2 are read off the germline V gene as SGHTA and FQGTGA. In regard to this clone: Its antigen specificity is not known. No much larger clone is present one base from it, and per-base qualities are unavailable.

The library came from the immunoSEQ multiplex PCR assay. A mixture of 60 forward primers for TCR Vbeta segments and 13 reverse primers for TCR Jbeta segments was used in the multiplex PCR. Amplification of the CDR3 region of rearranged TCR beta genes was performed with a multiplex PCR assay on genomic DNA. The Illumina HiSeq System was used to sequence the amplified TCR beta libraries as 87-base-pair reads. As for the authors' bioinformatics: Across the 666 repertoires, a later analysis counted about 81 million unique TCR beta chains, 8.5 million to 12 million of which were shared by at least two donors. A nearest-neighbor algorithm error-corrected the raw reads and collapsed the reads into unique sequences, merging closely related sequences to remove PCR and sequencing errors. CDR3 sequences were aligned to IMGT reference sequences to assign V, D and J gene segments. For a sequence to be retained, a match of at least six nucleotides to both a V gene segment and a J gene segment was required. Rearrangements were classified as productive when the CDR3 lacked stop codons and remained in frame with V and J, and all other rearrangements were classified as non-productive. Following IMGT convention, CDR3 was defined as the stretch from the second conserved V-encoded cysteine to the conserved J-encoded phenylalanine. In an earlier analysis of roughly 580 of the donors, sequences lacking an unambiguous match to a single V gene segment were excluded. An earlier analysis of 587 of the donors classified V segments as functional when productive rearrangements were above 56.7% and as segregating when the standard deviation between donors was above 5%. A statistical classification framework was built for diagnosing cytomegalovirus status from the catalog of TCR beta chain sequences. V and J gene assignment, in a later analysis, came from comparing TCR nucleotide sequences with IMGT/GENE-DB human TR gene sequences. A later analysis assigned CDR3 sequences and most-parsimonious VDJ recombination scenarios with the TCRdist pipeline. A later analysis defined each TCR beta chain by its CDR3 amino acid sequence plus V-gene family, and excluded reads lacking a unique V-gene family. As a way to deal with suspected cross-contamination and a sequencing artifact, a later analysis dropped roughly 600 nucleotide sequences that were highly shared and had low generation probability. In a later analysis, a clonal expansion index was calculated for each public chain from normalized within-repertoire ranks of inferred template counts. Generation probabilities in a later analysis came from a VDJ recombination model fitted to out-of-frame rearrangements, and those results were checked against IGoR. A later analysis scored TCR-TCR, TCR-HLA and TCR-CMV co-occurrence with hypergeometric tests, applying a repertoire-size bias correction to TCR pairs. To estimate false discovery rates, a later analysis permuted the HLA or CMV assignments 20 times. In a later analysis, co-occurring TCRs were grouped with DBSCAN, and TCRdist sequence similarity was added when clustering was performed within HLA-allele-positive subsets. Co-occurrence clustering excluded repertoires with fewer than 30,000 or more than 120,000 public chains, plus five with anomalous nucleotide sharing. What TCRdb holds here is the immuneACCESS table cut down to in-frame rearrangements. Part of the clones is not present; checked against another copy, under half of the missing clones reflect an unresolved V gene, and the others are unexplained. V and J calls and clone size come straight from that table; D and trimming were deduced from the DNA. A total of about 170,000 clones appear in this sample, 73% of them only once. Jointly, the top ten make up approximately 5.4% of the sample.

Sequencing used PBMCs. The V gene is TRBV7-3 and the J gene is TRBJ2-3; a stretch of 9 junction bases matches TRBD2. The receptor was derived from a woman aged 18-30 years in good health and CMV-seropositive. This receptor carries the CDR3 CASSSWTSASFTDTQYF. In nucleotides, the sequence is TGTGCCAGCAGCTCTTGGACTAGCGCTTCCTTCACAGATACGCAGTATTTT.